The 17 T cell receptor beta chains listed next were all sequenced from one sample in a study of cytomegalovirus exposure and HLA in healthy donors. The PCR was carried out with 60 Vbeta primers and 13 Jbeta primers. The assay was immunoSEQ multiplex PCR, and TCRdb's table has in-frame clones only and misses some. The table records approximately 150,000 clones, more than 65% of them present only once. Sequences were obtained from PBMCs. Receptor source: a woman in her twenties or thirties in good health and CMV-seronegative.

CDR3 sequence: CASSEESRAGTGEQYF. The CDR3 region has the DNA TGTGCCAGCAGTGAAGAGTCTAGGGCGGGGACGGGCGAGCAGTACTTC. This chain connects TRBV2 to TRBJ2-7, with a tentative D call TRBD2 (6 bases). Trimming removed 1 base from V and 6 bases from J, with 19 bases in between. Germline V gene sequence: CDR1 SNHLY, CDR2 FYNNEI. This CDR3 is built from 16 residues.

The CDR3 loop reads CACDRGNTEAFF. As DNA, the CDR3 is TGTGCCTGTGACAGGGGGAACACTGAAGCTTTCTTT. V and J are TRBV30 and TRBJ1-1, with 8 bases matching TRBD1. The CDR3 length is 12 residues. The trim removed 6 bases at V and 1 base at J, leaving 1 base unmatched. Germline V lookup: CDR1 GTSNPN, CDR2 SVGIG (reference sequence). Drawing the rest from reference TRBV30 and TRBJ1-1, the complete variable domain is SQTIHQWPATLVQPVGSPLSLECTVEGTSNPNLYWYRQAAGRGLQLLFYSVGIGQISSEVPQNLSASRPQDRQFILSSKKLLLSDSGFYLCACDRGNTEAFFGQGTRLTVV.

The chain combines TRBV2 with TRBJ2-5, with 8 bases identical to TRBD2. The CDR3 spans 15 residues. Germline CDR1 is SNHLY and CDR2 is FYNNEI. V shed 8 bases and J 0 bases; nucleotides not matched to a gene: 8. The CDR3 nucleotides read TGTGCCAGCGACAGAGCGGGGGTGTACCAAGAGACCCAGTACTTC. Translated, it gives CASDRAGVYQETQYF.

This chain links TRBV9 with TRBJ1-6; tentative D call: TRBD1 (5 bases). There are 15 residues in the CDR3. Germline loops: CDR1 SGDLS, CDR2 YYNGEE. V lost 0 bases and J 7 bases, leaving 11 bases between the germline ends. CDR3 DNA: TGTGCCAGCAGCGTAGCTAGGGGCTCCAATTCACCCCTCCACTTT. Amino acid sequence: CASSVARGSNSPLHF.

The chain recombines TRBV7-9 with TRBJ1-2, with no clear D. Trimming took off 10 bases at V and 3 bases at J, with 12 bases between the two ends. The V gene's germline CDR1 is SEHNR and CDR2 FQNEAQ (reference sequence). The CDR3 covers 12 residues. This CDR3 is CATPAAYYGYTF. CDR3 sequence (DNA): TGTGCCACTCCTGCGGCCTACTATGGCTACACCTTC.

This clone was found once. The rearrangement joins TRBV5-5 to TRBJ1-4; D is unclear. With 4 bases removed from V and 5 bases from J, the gap between germline ends came to 12 bases. Germline CDR1 is SGHKS and CDR2 is YYEKEE (reference sequence). This CDR3 has 14 amino acids. CDR3 residues: CASSRDGGNEKLFF. The CDR3 coding sequence is TGTGCCAGCAGCAGAGACGGAGGGAATGAAAAACTGTTTTTT.

This clone turned up a few times. V gene TRBV6-1 combines with J gene TRBJ1-2, with TRBD1 matching 8 bases. With V trimmed by 4 bases and J by 9 bases, 1 base remained unmatched. Germline V CDR1 and CDR2: MNHNS, SASEGT. CDR3 size: 11 residues. The CDR3 region is CASSGQGSYTF. CDR3 DNA: TGTGCCAGCAGTGGACAGGGGAGCTACACCTTC.

The chain combines TRBV30 with TRBJ1-2, with D perhaps matching TRBD1 (5 bases). V was trimmed by 1 base and J by 3 bases, leaving 12 bases between them. Germline values: CDR1 GTSNPN, CDR2 SVGIG (reference sequence). CDR3 length: 14 residues. CDR3 loop: CAWSAEGSYYGYTF. Here the CDR3 DNA reads TGTGCCTGGAGTGCGGAGGGGTCATACTATGGCTACACCTTC.

J is TRBJ1-5 and V is TRBV30; D is uncertain. CDR3 length equals 15 residues. Trimming shortened V by 0 bases and J by 2 bases, and 11 bases separated the two germline ends. CDR1 is GTSNPN, CDR2 SVGIG, per germline (reference sequence). The CDR3 region is CAWSVNWQGNQPQHF. As DNA, the CDR3 is TGTGCCTGGAGTGTTAACTGGCAGGGCAATCAGCCCCAGCATTTT. The full variable domain, completed using reference TRBV30 and TRBJ1-5, is SQTIHQWPATLVQPVGSPLSLECTVEGTSNPNLYWYRQAAGRGLQLLFYSVGIGQISSEVPQNLSASRPQDRQFILSSKKLLLSDSGFYLCAWSVNWQGNQPQHFGDGTRLSIL.

The chain has TRBV5-4 and TRBJ2-1, with 8 positions matching TRBD2. The CDR3 loop spans 15 amino acids. Germline V CDR1 and CDR2: SGHNT, YYREEE (reference sequence). The trim removed 5 bases at V and 2 bases at J, leaving 6 bases unmatched. As DNA, the CDR3 is TGTGCCAGCAGACCCAGCGGGAGCCCCTACAATGAGCAGTTCTTC. Translated: CASRPSGSPYNEQFF.

The CDR3 loop is CASNADTHNSPLHF. The CDR3 DNA reads TGTGCCAGCAACGCGGACACCCATAATTCACCCCTCCACTTT. The chain employs TRBV6-1 and TRBJ1-6, with D possibly TRBD1 on 5 matching bases. The CDR3 spans 14 residues. V gave up 7 bases and J gave up 5 bases, with 12 bases separating them. Per the germline V gene, CDR1 is MNHNS and CDR2 is SASEGT.

This chain joins TRBV6-5 and TRBJ2-1; 7 positions match TRBD1. V was clipped by 6 bases and J by 4 bases; unmatched bases: 9. Germline assignment: CDR1 MNHEY and CDR2 SVGAGI. The CDR3 consists of 15 residues. CDR3 region: CASRLQGRIYNEQFF. The CDR3 DNA sequence: TGTGCCAGCAGGCTACAGGGGCGAATATACAATGAGCAGTTCTTC.

The chain has TRBV5-5 and TRBJ2-3; TRBD2 agrees at 9 bases. The V segment lost 5 bases and the J segment 0 bases; nucleotides outside the gene matches: 4. The CDR3 covers 15 residues. Germline CDR1 reads SGHKS; CDR2 reads YYEKEE (reference sequence). In nucleotides, the CDR3 is TGTGCCAGCAGAGTTAGCGGGGGAAGCACAGATACGCAGTATTTT. It encodes CASRVSGGSTDTQYF.

The chain links TRBV12-5 to TRBJ1-1; unclear D gene. V dropped 5 bases and J dropped 2 bases, with 9 bases sitting between them. Germline V gene lookup returns CDR1 LGHNT and CDR2 FRNRAP. CDR3 length equals 13 residues. The CDR3 sequence is CASGLTGNTEAFF. The CDR3 DNA is TGTGCTAGTGGTCTCACGGGAAACACTGAAGCTTTCTTT.

This chain connects TRBV5-6 to TRBJ1-1; D is undetermined. The CDR3 length is 14 residues. V lost 0 bases and J 4 bases, leaving 10 bases between the germline ends. CDR1 is SGHDT, CDR2 YYEEEE, per germline. CDR3 nucleotide sequence: TGTGCCAGCAGCTTGGGGGGAGCGGGCACTGAAGCTTTCTTT. The encoded protein is CASSLGGAGTEAFF. Variable domain in full (rest from reference TRBV5-6 and TRBJ1-1): DAGVTQSPTHLIKTRGQQVTLRCSPKSGHDTVSWYQQALGQGPQFIFQYYEEEERQRGNFPDRFSGHQFPNYSSELNVNALLLGDSALYLCASSLGGAGTEAFFGQGTRLTVV.

The chain employs TRBV5-6 and TRBJ1-5; no clear D gene. The CDR3 length is 15 residues. CDR1 and CDR2 (germline): SGHDT, YYEEEE. The germline V and J ends were trimmed by 0 bases and 1 base, with 8 bases remaining between them. CDR3 bases: TGTGCCAGCAGCTTGGCCCCAGGAAGCAATCAGCCCCAGCATTTT. Its protein product is CASSLAPGSNQPQHF.

The CDR3 here is CASSRKVASGSNTGELFF. For the CDR3, the DNA is TGCGCCAGCAGCCGTAAAGTAGCTAGCGGATCGAACACCGGGGAGCTGTTTTTT. The rearrangement uses TRBV4-3 and TRBJ2-2, with 7 nucleotides matching TRBD2. CDR1 and CDR2 (germline): LGHNA, YSLEER. The CDR3 loop spans 18 amino acids. The V and J ends lost 4 bases and 0 bases, in that order; junction bases with no gene match: 11.